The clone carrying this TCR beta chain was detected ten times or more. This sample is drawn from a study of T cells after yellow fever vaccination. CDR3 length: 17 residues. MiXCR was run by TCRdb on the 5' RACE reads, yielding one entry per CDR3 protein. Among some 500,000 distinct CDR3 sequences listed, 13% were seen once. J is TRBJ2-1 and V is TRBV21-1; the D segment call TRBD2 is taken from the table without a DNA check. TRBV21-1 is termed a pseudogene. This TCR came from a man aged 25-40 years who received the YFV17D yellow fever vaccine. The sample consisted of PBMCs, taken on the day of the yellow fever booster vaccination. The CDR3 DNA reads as TGTGCCAGCAGCCCTCTTGCCCTAGCGGGAGGGCCCTTAGAGCAGTTCTTC. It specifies CASSPLALAGGPLEQFF.